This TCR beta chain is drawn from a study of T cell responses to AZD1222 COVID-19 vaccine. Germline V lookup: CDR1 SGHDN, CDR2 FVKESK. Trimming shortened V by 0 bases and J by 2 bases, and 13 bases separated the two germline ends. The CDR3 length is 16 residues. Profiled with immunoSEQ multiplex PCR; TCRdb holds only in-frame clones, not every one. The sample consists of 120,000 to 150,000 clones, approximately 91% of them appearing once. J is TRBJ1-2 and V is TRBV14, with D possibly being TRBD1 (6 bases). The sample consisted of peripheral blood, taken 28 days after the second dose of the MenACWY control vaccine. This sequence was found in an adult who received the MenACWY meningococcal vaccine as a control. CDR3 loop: CASSQEAGAPNYGYTF. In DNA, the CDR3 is TGTGCCAGCAGCCAAGAGGCGGGGGCCCCCAACTATGGCTACACCTTC.